This T cell receptor (beta chain) was recovered during a study of blood T cell repertoires in COVID-19. All enrollees were roughly 18 to 90 years old and from 25 or so US areas. Two negative PCRs, clearance, or symptom resolution were required of recovered Cohort 3 donors. Germline V gene data show CDR1 as SGDLS and CDR2 as YYNGEE. V lost 0 bases and J lost 3; bases outside the gene matches: 11. The CDR3 loop spans 17 amino acids. In the original analysis: By means of reference gene primer amplification, nucleated cell counts were estimated. TCRdb's table, derived via immunoSEQ multiplex PCR, lists solely in-frame clones and lacks some. V, J and clone size derive from that table, while D and trimming were established from the DNA sequence. The data contain 390,000 or so clones, approximately 90% of them seen just once; the ten biggest clones take up roughly 9.4%.

Input material: PBMCs or T cells enriched from blood (not recorded which). The V gene is TRBV9, the J gene TRBJ1-2; TRBD1 matches 7 bases. The clonotype comes from a woman aged 50 to 60 who had recovered from COVID-19. The CDR3 loop is CASSVDGQADLHYGYTF. As DNA, the CDR3 is TGTGCCAGCAGCGTAGATGGACAGGCTGATTTGCACTATGGCTACACCTTC.